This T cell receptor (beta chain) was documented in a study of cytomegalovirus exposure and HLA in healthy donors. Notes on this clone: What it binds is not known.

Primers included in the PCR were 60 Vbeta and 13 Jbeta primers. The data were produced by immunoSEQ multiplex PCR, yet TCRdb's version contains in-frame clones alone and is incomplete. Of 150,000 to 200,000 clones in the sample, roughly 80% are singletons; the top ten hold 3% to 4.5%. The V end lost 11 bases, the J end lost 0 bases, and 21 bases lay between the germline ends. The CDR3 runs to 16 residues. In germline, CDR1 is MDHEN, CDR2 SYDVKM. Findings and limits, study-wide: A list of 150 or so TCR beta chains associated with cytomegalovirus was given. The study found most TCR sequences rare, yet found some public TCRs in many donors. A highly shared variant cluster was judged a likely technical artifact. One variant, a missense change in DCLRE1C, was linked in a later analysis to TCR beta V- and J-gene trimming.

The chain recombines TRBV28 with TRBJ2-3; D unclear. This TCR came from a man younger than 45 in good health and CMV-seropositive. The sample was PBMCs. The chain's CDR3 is CAASSLAITSTDTQYF. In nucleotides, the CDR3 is TGTGCCGCCAGCAGTTTAGCTATCACAAGCACAGATACGCAGTATTTT.